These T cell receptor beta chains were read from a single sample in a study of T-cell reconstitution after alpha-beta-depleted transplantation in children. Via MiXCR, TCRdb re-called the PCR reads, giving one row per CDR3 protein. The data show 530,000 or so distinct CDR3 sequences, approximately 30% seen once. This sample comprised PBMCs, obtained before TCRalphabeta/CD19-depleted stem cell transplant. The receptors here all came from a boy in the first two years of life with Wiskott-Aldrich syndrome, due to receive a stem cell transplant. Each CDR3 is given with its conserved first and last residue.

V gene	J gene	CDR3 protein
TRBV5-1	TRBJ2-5	CASSLTMETQYF
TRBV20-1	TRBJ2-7	CSARLFGLAGNYEQYF
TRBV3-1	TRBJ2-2	CASSQGALAVGELFF
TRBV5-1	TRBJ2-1	CASSYGTDLNEQFF
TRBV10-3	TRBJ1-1	CAISESPRGTAFF
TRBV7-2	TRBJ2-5	CASSSQGLAGRETQYF
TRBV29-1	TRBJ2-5	CSAGAWGAQETQYF
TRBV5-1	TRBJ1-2	CASSQEKDGYTF
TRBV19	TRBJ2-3	CASSPDFADTQYF
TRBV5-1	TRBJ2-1	CASSLEAPGPRDEQFF
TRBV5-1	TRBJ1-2	CASSRQDGGYTF
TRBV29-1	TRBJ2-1	CSVEMGTGLIKFF
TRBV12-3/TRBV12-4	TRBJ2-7	CASSSTSKSPRAEQYF
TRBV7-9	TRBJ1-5	CASSLGAGGQGNQPQHF
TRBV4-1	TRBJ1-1	CASSVRQGVTEAFF
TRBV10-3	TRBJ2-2	CAISTLLSHGELFF
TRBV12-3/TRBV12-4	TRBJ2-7	CASSSSARGREQYF
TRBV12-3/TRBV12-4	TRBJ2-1	CASRRDPGAEQFF
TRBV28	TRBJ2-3	CASSLRRGDTQYF
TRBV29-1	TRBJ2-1	CSVGGEIAGTYNEQFF
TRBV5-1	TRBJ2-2	CASSLRGLAGNTGELFF
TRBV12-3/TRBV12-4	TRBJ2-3	CASSLIPDTQYF
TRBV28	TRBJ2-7	CASNTGAYEQYF
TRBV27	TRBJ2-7	CASSVGQSGEYEQYF
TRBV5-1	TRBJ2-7	CASSPGLYYEQYF
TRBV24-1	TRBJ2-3	CATSDPRLAGADTQYF
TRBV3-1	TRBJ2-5	CASRGRLAGHHLGETQYF
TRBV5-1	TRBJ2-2	CASSSGLASNGELFF
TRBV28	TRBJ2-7	CASSLFGTGAYEQYF
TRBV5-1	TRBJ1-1	CASSLEPGGNTEAFF
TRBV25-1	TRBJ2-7	CASSELSTSREDEQYF
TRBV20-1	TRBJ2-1	CSASEQGNEQFF
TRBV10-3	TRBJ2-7	CAIRGGRDEQYF
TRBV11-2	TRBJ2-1	CASSLTGRLNEQFF
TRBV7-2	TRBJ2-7	CASSSLAGAYEQYF
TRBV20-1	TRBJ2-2	CSARVGAANTGELFF
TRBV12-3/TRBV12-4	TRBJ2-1	CASRADRGYQFF
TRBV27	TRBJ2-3	CASSLRSGRDADTQYF
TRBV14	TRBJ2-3	CASSRLERGRTDTQYF
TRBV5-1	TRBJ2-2	CASSLDRRADTGELFF
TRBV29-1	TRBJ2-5	CSVEEAGQPPGGTQYF
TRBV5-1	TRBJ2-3	CASSPGTRSDTQYF
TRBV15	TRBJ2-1	CATSRGLEAGGYNEQFF
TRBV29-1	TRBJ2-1	CSALSLGNEQFF
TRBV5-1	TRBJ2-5	CASSLAGTGMGYQETQYF
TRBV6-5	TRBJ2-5	CASSYSSGETQYF
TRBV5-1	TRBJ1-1	CASSLVPGGTEAFF
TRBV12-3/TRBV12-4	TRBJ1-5	CASCPGLWYSNQPQHF